This entry features one TCR beta chain sequence. Its antigen is unidentified. The data originate from a study of siplizumab effects on memory and regulatory T cells. Notes on the study in general: Naive T cells were seemingly more diverse than memory cells, and major contributions to the alloresponse seemed to be made by them. In the presence of siplizumab, alloreactive sequences traceable to unstimulated CD4+ memory cells were significantly reduced.

Germline values: CDR1 LGHNT, CDR2 FRNRAP. The CDR3 length is 14 residues. Trimming cost V 7 bases and J 3 bases; bases outside gene matches: 8. The repertoire was sequenced with immunoSEQ multiplex PCR; TCRdb's copy has only in-frame clones and lacks some. The sample gives about 110,000 clones, just over 90% of which show up once; around 0.73% is in the top ten. The source of this sequence is a human donor in good health. The V and J genes are TRBV12-5 and TRBJ1-1; TRBD1 aligns across 7 bases. The sample taken for sequencing was Tregs sorted from blood. The CDR3 DNA reads TGTGCTAGTGCCCGAAGGGGGCTAGACACTGAAGCTTTCTTT. Encoded protein: CASARRGLDTEAFF.